One sample yielded the 19 T cell receptor beta chains listed below, sequenced in a study of CD8 T cells in ankylosing spondylitis. One entry per CDR3 protein results from TCRdb running MiXCR on the 5' RACE reads. The sample holds 300,000 to 350,000 distinct CDR3 sequences, roughly 20% seen once. The source material was blood, either unsorted or a sorted T cell fraction (not recorded which). The receptors stem from a female donor with ankylosing spondylitis or in good health (not recorded which).

This clonotype was seen repeatedly, ten times or more. This chain links TRBV29-1 with TRBJ2-5; D is perhaps TRBD1 (6 bases). CDR1 and CDR2 (germline): SQVTM, ANQGSEA. The CDR3 is 16 residues long. V was shortened by 5 bases and J by 3 bases, with 22 bases between the two germline ends. CDR3 nucleotides: TGCAGCGTTAAAGCTGCCCGCAGGCCAGGGGAAGAGACCCAGTACTTC. Its protein product is CSVKAARRPGEETQYF.

This clonotype was counted only a few times. CDR3: CASSLSQTRRGEQYF. CDR3 DNA: TGTGCCAGCAGTTTATCCCAGACTAGAAGAGGCGAGCAGTACTTC. The rearrangement joins TRBV27 to TRBJ2-7; weak D call: TRBD2 (6 bases). CDR1 MNHEY and CDR2 SMNVEV come from the germline V gene (reference sequence). This CDR3 region has 15 residues. Trimming stripped 0 bases from V and 6 bases from J, with 15 bases between.

This clonotype was seen only a few times. This sequence joins TRBV4-3 and TRBJ2-7; D may be TRBD1 (6 bases). CDR1 is LGHNA, CDR2 YSLEER, per germline. CDR3 length: 16 amino acids. Trimming shortened V by 1 base and J by 0 bases, and 13 bases separated the two germline ends. The CDR3 DNA reads TGCGCCAGCAGCCAAGTAGGGGGAAGTCGCTCCTACGAGCAGTACTTC. Translating it yields CASSQVGGSRSYEQYF.

This clonotype was seen more than once but under ten times. CDR3: CASSYSLGGGVSTGELFF. CDR3 bases: TGTGCCAGCAGTTACTCCTTGGGTGGCGGAGTGAGCACCGGGGAGCTGTTTTTT. The rearrangement joins TRBV6-2 or TRBV6-3 to TRBJ2-2; D is uncertain. The CDR3 runs 18 residues. V lost 0 bases and J 4 bases, leaving 18 bases between the germline ends. CDR1 and CDR2 (germline): MNHEY, SVGEGT.

This clonotype has a handful of counts. The chain recombines TRBV28 with TRBJ2-2; D is ambiguous. The V end was cut by 5 bases, the J end by 3 bases, with 13 bases between. This CDR3 region has 15 residues. Germline loops: CDR1 MDHEN, CDR2 SYDVKM. The CDR3 region is CASSPPALYTGELFF. The DNA for the CDR3 is TGTGCCAGCAGTCCCCCAGCGCTTTACACCGGGGAGCTGTTTTTT.

This clonotype was recorded a few times. The V and J genes are TRBV6-2 or TRBV6-3 and TRBJ1-2; D is possibly TRBD1 (6 bases). The CDR3 has 13 amino acids. Trimming pared 6 bases from V and 4 bases from J, leaving 12 bases between. Looked up from germline, CDR1 is MNHEY and CDR2 is SVGEGT. CDR3 nucleotides: TGTGCCAGCAGCGAGGACAGCCTCTATGGCTACACCTTC. Its translation: CASSEDSLYGYTF.

This clonotype was observed a handful of times. The V call is TRBV20-1, the J call TRBJ2-3; TRBD2 matches at 8 bases. Trimming took 6 bases from V and 0 from J; bases not matched to a gene: 8. CDR1 DFQATT and CDR2 SNEGSKA come from the germline V gene (reference sequence). The CDR3 consists of 15 residues. The CDR3 reads CSAPKAGVSTDTQYF. CDR3 in DNA: TGCAGTGCCCCAAAAGCGGGGGTGAGCACAGATACGCAGTATTTT.

The chain employs TRBV12-3 or TRBV12-4 and TRBJ2-2, with 10 bases that match TRBD2. The trim removed 3 bases at V and 0 bases at J, leaving 1 base unmatched. The CDR3 runs to 16 residues. CDR3 region: CASSFTSGTNTGELFF. As DNA, the CDR3 is TGTGCCAGCAGTTTTACTAGCGGGACGAACACCGGGGAGCTGTTTTTT.

A few counts support this clonotype. CDR3 sequence reads: CASSLRRTDYEQYF. The CDR3 DNA follows: TGTGCCAGCAGTTTACGGCGCACTGACTACGAGCAGTACTTC. V is TRBV27 and J is TRBJ2-7; D gene unclear. Trimming removed 2 bases from V and 3 bases from J, with 11 bases in between. The germline gives CDR1 MNHEY, CDR2 SMNVEV (reference sequence). The CDR3 extends over 14 amino acids.

The rearrangement joins TRBV21-1 to TRBJ2-7. TRBV21-1 has pseudogene status. The CDR3 sequence is 15 residues long. The CDR3 loop reads CASSKVVGSSYEQYF. In DNA, the CDR3 is TGTGCCAGCAGCAAAGTGGTCGGGAGCTCCTACGAGCAGTACTTC.

A few counts support this clonotype. The rearrangement links TRBV5-1 to TRBJ2-3; D is possibly TRBD1 or TRBD2 (5 bases each). Trimming removed 4 bases from V and 6 bases from J, with 12 bases in between. The CDR3 covers 13 residues. The germline V gene has CDR1 SGHRS and CDR2 YFSETQ. DNA for the CDR3: TGCGCCAGCAGCCCTGGGACCCTGGATACGCAGTATTTT. Residues: CASSPGTLDTQYF.

This rearrangement joins TRBV6-2 or TRBV6-3 to TRBJ2-1; D might be TRBD1 or TRBD2, each matching 5 bases. Germline CDR1 and CDR2: MNHEY and SVGEGT. V was cut by 7 bases and J by 4 bases, with 23 bases left in between. The CDR3 spans 17 residues. CDR3 amino acids: CASTSLSGLPYYNEQFF. Written as DNA, the CDR3 is TGTGCCAGCACATCTCTCTCGGGGCTTCCTTATTACAATGAGCAGTTCTTC.

V usage is TRBV12-3 or TRBV12-4 and J usage is TRBJ2-7; the D gene is possibly TRBD1 (6 bases). V gave up 8 bases and J gave up 1 base, with 6 bases separating them. This CDR3 spans 11 amino acids. The CDR3 is CASGQSYEQYF. CDR3 in DNA: TGTGCCAGCGGACAGTCCTACGAGCAGTACTTC.

This clonotype appeared a few times. The chain joins TRBV20-1 to TRBJ2-7, with TRBD2 matching over 7 bases. Germline CDR1 DFQATT, CDR2 SNEGSKA (reference sequence). This CDR3 comprises 14 residues. The CDR3 region is CRALQTGTGGEQYF. Here the CDR3 DNA reads TGCAGAGCCCTTCAGACGGGGACCGGGGGGGAGCAGTACTTC.

There are a few counts of this clonotype. This chain links TRBV29-1 with TRBJ1-1; 8 positions agree with TRBD1. The germline gives CDR1 SQVTM, CDR2 ANQGSEA. After removal of 4 bases from V and 4 bases from J, the junction contained 5 bases not matched to a gene. The CDR3 spans 13 residues. CDR3 sequence reads: CSVGRGRFTEAFF. The CDR3 nucleotides are TGCAGCGTTGGCAGGGGGCGATTCACTGAAGCTTTCTTT.

This clonotype was counted only a few times. The chain has TRBV4-3 and TRBJ2-3, with 8 nucleotides matching TRBD2. Per germline, CDR1 LGHNA and CDR2 YSLEER. Trimming took 7 bases from V and 6 from J; bases not matched to a gene: 15. CDR3 length: 16 residues. CDR3 DNA sequence: TGCGCCAGCACCTCCGGGAGGGCCGGGGCTGGGGATACGCAGTATTTT. It yields the protein CASTSGRAGAGDTQYF.

This clonotype was seen once. J is TRBJ2-1 and V is TRBV5-8; D is perhaps TRBD2 (5 bases). From germline, CDR1 is SGHTS and CDR2 YDEGEE. The CDR3 runs 12 residues. The V gene lost 5 bases and the J gene lost 13 bases, with 16 bases spanning the gap. CDR3 sequence reads: CASRSLGEAQFF. DNA for the CDR3: TGTGCCAGCAGGAGCCTCGGGGAAGCACAGTTCTTC.

This clonotype showed up just a few times. This sequence joins TRBV9 and TRBJ2-7; either TRBD1 or TRBD2 may supply D (5 bases each). Per the germline V gene, CDR1 is SGDLS and CDR2 is YYNGEE. Between the trimmed V and J ends, which lost 3 bases and 6 bases, there was a span of 13 bases. The CDR3 contains 13 residues. The CDR3 DNA reads TGTGCCAGCAGCGAGGGGAGTCGGAGCGAGCAGTACTTC. It codes for CASSEGSRSEQYF.

A few counts support this clonotype. The chain is built from TRBV12-3 or TRBV12-4 and TRBJ2-7, with D tentatively TRBD2 (6 bases). The CDR3 is made up of 14 amino acids. Trimming left V 1 base short and J 2 bases short, with 9 bases between. DNA of the CDR3: TGTGCCAGCAGTTTAGGGGTAGCGGCCTACGAGCAGTACTTC. This gives the protein CASSLGVAAYEQYF.